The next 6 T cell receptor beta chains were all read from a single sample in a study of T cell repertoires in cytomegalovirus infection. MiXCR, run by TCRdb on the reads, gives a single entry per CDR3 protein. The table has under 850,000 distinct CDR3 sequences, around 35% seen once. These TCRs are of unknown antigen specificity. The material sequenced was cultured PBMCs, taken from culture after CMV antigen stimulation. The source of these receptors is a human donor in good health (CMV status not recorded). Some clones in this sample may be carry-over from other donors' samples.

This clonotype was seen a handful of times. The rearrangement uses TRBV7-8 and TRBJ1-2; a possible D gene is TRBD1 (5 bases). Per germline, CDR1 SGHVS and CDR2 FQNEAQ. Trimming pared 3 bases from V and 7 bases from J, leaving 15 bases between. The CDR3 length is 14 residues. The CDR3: CASSLGLPGTGYTF. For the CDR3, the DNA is TGTGCCAGCAGCTTGGGACTCCCAGGGACTGGCTACACCTTC.

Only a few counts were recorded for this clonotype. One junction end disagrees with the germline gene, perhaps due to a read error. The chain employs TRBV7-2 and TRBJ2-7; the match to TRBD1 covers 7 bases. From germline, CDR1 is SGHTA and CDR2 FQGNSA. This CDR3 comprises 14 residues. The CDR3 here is CANSPRQGEGQQYF. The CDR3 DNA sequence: TGTGCCAACAGCCCCCGACAGGGAGAAGGCCAGCAGTACTTC.

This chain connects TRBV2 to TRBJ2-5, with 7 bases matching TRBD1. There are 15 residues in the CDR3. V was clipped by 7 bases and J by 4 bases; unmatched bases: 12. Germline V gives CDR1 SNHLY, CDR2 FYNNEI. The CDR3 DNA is TGTGCCAGCACCATGACAGGGAACAATGGAGAGACCCAGTACTTC. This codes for CASTMTGNNGETQYF.

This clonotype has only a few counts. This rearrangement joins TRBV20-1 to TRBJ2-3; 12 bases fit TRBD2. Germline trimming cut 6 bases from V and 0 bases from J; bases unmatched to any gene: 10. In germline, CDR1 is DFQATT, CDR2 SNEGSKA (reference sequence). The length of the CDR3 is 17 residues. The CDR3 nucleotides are TGCAGTGCCATGACTAGCGGGAGATCGACTAGCACAGATACGCAGTATTTT. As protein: CSAMTSGRSTSTDTQYF.

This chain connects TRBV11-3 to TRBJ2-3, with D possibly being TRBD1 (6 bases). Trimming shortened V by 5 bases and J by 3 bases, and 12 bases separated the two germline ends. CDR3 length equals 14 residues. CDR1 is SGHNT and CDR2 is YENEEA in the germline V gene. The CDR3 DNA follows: TGTGCCAGCAGCGGACAGCCCCGAACAGATACGCAGTATTTT. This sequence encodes CASSGQPRTDTQYF.

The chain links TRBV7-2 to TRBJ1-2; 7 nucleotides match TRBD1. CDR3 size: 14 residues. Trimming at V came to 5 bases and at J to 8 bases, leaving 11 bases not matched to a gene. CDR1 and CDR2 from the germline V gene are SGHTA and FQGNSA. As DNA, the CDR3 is TGTGCCAGCAGCCCATTGGAGGGGGCGGGGGGCTACACCTTC. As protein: CASSPLEGAGGYTF.